This T cell receptor beta chain is from a study of monozygotic twins with inflammatory bowel disease. Concerning this clonotype itself: As yet, its antigen is unknown.

Study-wide points: Relative to healthy twins, IBD patients had fewer clonotypes in common with others, a gap that was especially apparent with disease activity.

Whole blood supplied total RNA, and T cells were not sorted. TCRdb processed the 5' RACE reads again and assigns one entry to each CDR3 protein, with no DNA. The ten top clones account for about 2.4%, within a sample of more than 350,000 distinct CDR3 sequences. This CDR3 region has 14 residues. Germline loops: CDR1 SGHTA, CDR2 FQGNSA. The chain is built from TRBV7-2 and TRBJ1-5. The receptor was isolated from a human donor with ulcerative colitis or Crohn's disease, or a healthy co-twin of an affected twin (not recorded which). Specimen: blood. CDR3 sequence reads: CASSFNWVNQPQHF.